This TCR beta chain originates from a study of PD-1 blockade in classical Hodgkin lymphoma. About the study: Nivolumab was given intravenously to patients at 3 mg/kg every 2 weeks. Study outcomes and limitations: Before treatment, TCR diversity in newly diagnosed patients was reportedly lower than in healthy donors. By C4D1, CD4+ diversity increased significantly, especially in complete responders. Complete responders matched newly diagnosed patients in baseline diversity.

Remarks on this clone: What it binds is unknown. The same CDR3 also results from other DNA sequences found in this sample.

Looked up from germline, CDR1 is MNHEY and CDR2 is SMNVEV (reference sequence). This CDR3 spans 13 amino acids. V was shortened by 3 bases and J by 8 bases, with 13 bases between the two germline ends. All patients experienced relapse after autologous stem cell transplantation, and brentuximab vedotin exposure was variable. The assay was immunoSEQ multiplex PCR, and TCRdb's table has in-frame clones only and misses some. The profile shows about 12,000 clones, approximately 79% of them singletons. The TCR originated in a human donor with classical Hodgkin lymphoma. The chain uses TRBV27 and TRBJ1-2, with unresolved D. The source was peripheral blood mononuclear cells (PBMCs), collected at baseline. DNA of the CDR3: TGTGCCAGCAGTTTTGTGGGGTTTAGGGGCTACACCTTC. Protein: CASSFVGFRGYTF.